This TCR beta chain is from a study of somatic mutations in cytotoxic T cells in rheumatoid arthritis. Germline V gives CDR1 SEHNR, CDR2 FQNEAQ (reference sequence). The CDR3 has 15 residues. V was shortened by 5 bases and J by 4 bases, with 17 bases between the two germline ends. TCRdb's copy holds only in-frame clones and misses some; the assay was immunoSEQ multiplex PCR. The table records fewer than 13,000 clones, 73% of them present only once. Material for sequencing was CD8+ T cells sorted from blood. The gene calls are TRBV7-9 and TRBJ2-5, with D possibly matching TRBD2 (7 bases). This sequence was found in a man in his 60s in good health. The DNA of the CDR3 is TGTGCCAGCAGCCCCTATCCGGGGGGCAGAGAGACCCAGTACTTC. The encoded protein is CASSPYPGGRETQYF.